A selection of T cell receptor beta chains follows, all from one sample in a study of blood T cells in healthy people across ages. TCRdb re-called the 5' RACE reads through MiXCR, storing one row per CDR3 protein. This repertoire shows more than 650,000 distinct CDR3 sequences, approximately 53% found once; its top ten account for approximately 40%. Sequencing was carried out using blood. These receptors came from a man aged 80 or over in good health. CDR3s leave out the opening cysteine and the closing phenylalanine or tryptophan. Fields, in order: D gene, J gene, V gene, CDR3 protein. The D gene is left open where the match is weak.

d_gene: -; j_gene: TRBJ2-7; v_gene: TRBV18; CDR3aa: ASSPTGTTYEQY
d_gene: -; j_gene: TRBJ1-2; v_gene: TRBV28; CDR3aa: ASSLGSSYT
d_gene: -; j_gene: TRBJ1-4; v_gene: TRBV29-1; CDR3aa: GWTVTNEKLF
d_gene: -; j_gene: TRBJ2-3; v_gene: TRBV7-2; CDR3aa: ASSTSNTDTQY
d_gene: TRBD1; j_gene: TRBJ1-2; v_gene: TRBV4-1; CDR3aa: ASSQVQDRGSNYGYT
d_gene: TRBD2; j_gene: TRBJ2-5; v_gene: TRBV3-1; CDR3aa: ASSQGLAGAREY
d_gene: -; j_gene: TRBJ2-6; v_gene: TRBV28; CDR3aa: ASSPLTGLSGANVLT
d_gene: -; j_gene: TRBJ1-5; v_gene: TRBV7-6; CDR3aa: ASSLAREPQH
d_gene: -; j_gene: TRBJ2-3; v_gene: TRBV7-9; CDR3aa: ASSPQSRRTSTDTQY
d_gene: TRBD2; j_gene: TRBJ2-7; v_gene: TRBV24-1; CDR3aa: ATSLAGVNNEQY
d_gene: -; j_gene: TRBJ2-7; v_gene: TRBV7-9; CDR3aa: ASSPGASSCEQY
d_gene: -; j_gene: TRBJ1-1; v_gene: TRBV29-1; CDR3aa: SAARTEAF
d_gene: -; j_gene: TRBJ2-7; v_gene: TRBV20-1; CDR3aa: SARKQGLSYEQY
d_gene: TRBD2; j_gene: TRBJ2-3; v_gene: TRBV2; CDR3aa: TSRKGLADTDTQY
d_gene: TRBD2; j_gene: TRBJ2-3; v_gene: TRBV5-1; CDR3aa: ASNLETGGDTQY
d_gene: TRBD1; j_gene: -; v_gene: TRBV6-4; CDR3aa: ASTRTGFTYEQY
d_gene: -; j_gene: TRBJ2-1; v_gene: TRBV29-1; CDR3aa: SALLKYNEQF
d_gene: -; j_gene: TRBJ2-5; v_gene: TRBV29-1; CDR3aa: SVDFRGLVQETQY
d_gene: -; j_gene: TRBJ1-2; v_gene: TRBV9; CDR3aa: AGSVWGQANYGYT
d_gene: -; j_gene: TRBJ1-1; v_gene: TRBV18; CDR3aa: ASSPTAALEAF
d_gene: TRBD2; j_gene: TRBJ2-1; v_gene: TRBV5-1; CDR3aa: ASSLSSASGHNEQF
d_gene: -; j_gene: TRBJ1-1; v_gene: TRBV3-1; CDR3aa: ASSQPGGNTEAF
d_gene: TRBD1; j_gene: TRBJ2-7; v_gene: TRBV6-1; CDR3aa: ASSGGTGSSYEQY
d_gene: TRBD1; j_gene: TRBJ1-6; v_gene: TRBV20-1; CDR3aa: SARGPGQGDSPLH
d_gene: -; j_gene: TRBJ2-1; v_gene: TRBV20-1; CDR3aa: SAVRDAKSYNEQF
d_gene: TRBD2; j_gene: TRBJ2-5; v_gene: TRBV5-1; CDR3aa: ASNRASGLQETQY
d_gene: TRBD1; j_gene: TRBJ2-5; v_gene: TRBV5-1; CDR3aa: ASQQGAYFETQY
d_gene: -; j_gene: TRBJ2-4; v_gene: TRBV19; CDR3aa: ASSPDREWIQY
d_gene: -; j_gene: TRBJ2-7; v_gene: TRBV27; CDR3aa: ASSFDRTYEQY
d_gene: TRBD1; j_gene: TRBJ2-1; v_gene: TRBV7-3; CDR3aa: ASSPGQGPQF
d_gene: -; j_gene: TRBJ2-1; v_gene: TRBV20-1; CDR3aa: SAPMAHTYNEQF
d_gene: TRBD1; j_gene: TRBJ1-4; v_gene: TRBV29-1; CDR3aa: SGRTGLGTNEKLF
d_gene: TRBD1; j_gene: TRBJ2-5; v_gene: TRBV7-6; CDR3aa: ASSPISGGVGEAQY
d_gene: -; j_gene: TRBJ2-1; v_gene: TRBV10-3; CDR3aa: SISESPPEQF
d_gene: TRBD2; j_gene: TRBJ2-3; v_gene: TRBV20-1; CDR3aa: SARLRLAGATDTQY
d_gene: -; j_gene: TRBJ2-3; v_gene: TRBV5-1; CDR3aa: ASSLGGDRYAY
d_gene: -; j_gene: TRBJ2-3; v_gene: TRBV25-1; CDR3aa: ASSDRQFTDTQY
d_gene: TRBD1; j_gene: TRBJ1-1; v_gene: TRBV12-3/TRBV12-4; CDR3aa: ASSRGGSGNTEAF
d_gene: TRBD2; j_gene: TRBJ2-5; v_gene: TRBV3-1; CDR3aa: ASSQEWLAAQETQY
d_gene: TRBD1; j_gene: TRBJ2-6; v_gene: TRBV6-1; CDR3aa: ASSRAGTGGSGANVLT